The entry below describes one T cell receptor beta chain. Antigen specificity is unknown. Germline values: CDR1 KGHSH, CDR2 LQKENI. The germline V and J ends were trimmed by 6 bases and 0 bases, with 15 bases remaining between them. This CDR3 contains 15 residues. The donors were adults (healthy and HIV-negative) with no recent acute infections or vaccinations. This entry is derived from a study of shared clonotypes between healthy human individuals. Authors' processing steps: Filtering of immunoSEQ junctional sequences could not match full-length read filtering. Libraries were prepared by immunoSEQ multiplex PCR; TCRdb keeps only in-frame clonotypes and omits some of them. V and J calls and clone size are as listed in that table; D and trimming were resolved from the DNA. The sample has 2.3 million or so clones, about 92% seen once. Findings of the study overall: Only blood was sampled, and tissue TCR repertoires likely differ from blood ones. A few donors had 4% to 6.5% of their naive CD4 clonotypes in common.

Sequencing input: naive CD4+ T cells from PBMCs. Documented subset: CD45RA+ positively selected. The chain is built from TRBV18 and TRBJ2-7; a weak D match, TRBD1 (6 bases). This clonotype was sampled from a young man in good health. Some clones in this sample may be carry-over from other donors' samples. CDR3 sequence (DNA): TGTGCCAGCTCGCCCAATCAGGGGAGCTCCTACGAGCAGTACTTC. Residues: CASSPNQGSSYEQYF.